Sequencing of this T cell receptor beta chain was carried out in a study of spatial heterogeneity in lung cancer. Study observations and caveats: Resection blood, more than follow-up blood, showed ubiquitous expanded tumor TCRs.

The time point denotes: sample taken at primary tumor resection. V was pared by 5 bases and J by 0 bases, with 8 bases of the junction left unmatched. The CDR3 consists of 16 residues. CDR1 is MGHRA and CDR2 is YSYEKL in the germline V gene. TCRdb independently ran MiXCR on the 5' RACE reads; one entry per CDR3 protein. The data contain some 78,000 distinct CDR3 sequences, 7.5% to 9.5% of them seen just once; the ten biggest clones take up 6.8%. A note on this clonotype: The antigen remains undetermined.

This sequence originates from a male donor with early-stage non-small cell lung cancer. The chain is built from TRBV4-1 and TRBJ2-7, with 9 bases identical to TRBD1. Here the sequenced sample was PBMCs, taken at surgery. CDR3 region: CASSFRTGESSYEQYF. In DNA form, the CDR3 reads TGCGCCAGCAGCTTTCGGACAGGGGAAAGCTCCTACGAGCAGTACTTC.